One sample yielded the 31 T cell receptor beta chains listed below, sequenced in a study of cytomegalovirus exposure and HLA in healthy donors. In the PCR, 60 Vbeta and 13 Jbeta primers were used. TCRdb keeps only in-frame clones here, not all; method: immunoSEQ multiplex PCR. This table holds 80,000 to 100,000 clones, 74% found once. Material for sequencing was PBMCs. These receptors originate from a man under 40 in good health and CMV-seropositive.

There are a few counts of this clone. V usage is TRBV19 and J usage is TRBJ2-7; D remains ambiguous. Germline V gene data show CDR1 as LNHDA and CDR2 as SQIVND (reference sequence). This CDR3 is 14 amino acids long. V lost 5 bases, J lost 1 base, and 12 bases lay in between. Here the CDR3 DNA reads TGTGCCAGTAGTTCAGGCCGAGATTCCTACGAGCAGTACTTC. This codes for CASSSGRDSYEQYF. Supplemented by reference TRBV19 and TRBJ2-7, the full variable domain reads DGGITQSPKYLFRKEGQNVTLSCEQNLNHDAMYWYRQDPGQGLRLIYYSQIVNDFQKGDIAEGYSVSREKKESFPLTVTSAQKNPTAFYLCASSSGRDSYEQYFGPGTRLTVT.

This chain uses TRBV28 with TRBJ2-2; the D gene is possibly TRBD2 (6 bases). Trimming removed 7 bases at V and 1 base at J, with 19 bases between. Germline V gene data show CDR1 as MDHEN and CDR2 as SYDVKM. The CDR3 is 17 residues long. CDR3 sequence: CASTFFAGTGNTGELFF. The DNA of the CDR3 is TGTGCCAGCACTTTCTTCGCCGGGACTGGGAACACCGGGGAGCTGTTTTTT.

The chain joins TRBV6-5 to TRBJ1-4, with 9 bases lining up with TRBD1. Per germline, CDR1 MNHEY and CDR2 SVGAGI. After removal of 6 bases from V and 4 bases from J, the junction contained 6 bases not matched to a gene. The CDR3 loop spans 15 amino acids. CDR3 DNA: TGTGCCAGCAGCCAAGGGACAGGGAATAATGAAAAACTGTTTTTT. It specifies CASSQGTGNNEKLFF.

This clone was seen once. The chain couples TRBV6-1 to TRBJ1-2; 9 bases fit TRBD1. Germline values: CDR1 MNHNS, CDR2 SASEGT. This CDR3 has 14 amino acids. After removal of 11 bases from V and 4 bases from J, the junction contained 11 bases not matched to a gene. CDR3 in amino acids: CASAGQGPLYGYTF. The CDR3 DNA reads as TGTGCCTCGGCGGGACAGGGACCCCTCTATGGCTACACCTTC.

This clone was observed a few times. Here the CDR3 reads CASSLYSGQGAHEQYF. As DNA, the CDR3 is TGTGCCAGCAGCCTTTACTCGGGACAGGGGGCCCACGAGCAGTACTTC. The chain links TRBV4-2 to TRBJ2-7; TRBD1 matches 12 bases. The J segment lost 5 bases and the V segment lost 4 bases, leaving 9 bases of the junction unmatched. CDR3 size: 16 residues. Germline V CDR1 and CDR2: LGHNA, YNFKEQ.

This chain connects TRBV7-9 to TRBJ2-1; D is possibly TRBD1 (5 bases). The germline V and J ends were trimmed by 4 bases and 4 bases, with 11 bases remaining between them. Germline CDR1 is SEHNR and CDR2 is FQNEAQ (reference sequence). This CDR3 is 14 amino acids long. CDR3 nucleotides: TGTGCCAGCAGCTCCTTAGGGGTTTACAATGAGCAGTTCTTC. As protein: CASSSLGVYNEQFF.

The chain has TRBV19 and TRBJ1-4, with a possible D match to TRBD1 (6 bases). The CDR3 has 14 amino acids. Trimming stripped 3 bases from V and 8 bases from J, with 13 bases between. Germline CDR1 is LNHDA and CDR2 is SQIVND (reference sequence). CDR3 sequence: CASSMTGLGEKLFF. For the CDR3, the DNA is TGTGCCAGTAGTATGACAGGACTTGGCGAAAAACTGTTTTTT.

The V gene is TRBV2, the J gene TRBJ1-6; D perhaps matches TRBD1 (5 bases). The ends were cut back, 7 bases at V and 0 bases at J, with 19 bases in the middle. Germline CDR1 SNHLY, CDR2 FYNNEI. This CDR3 region has 18 residues. CDR3: CASKLKGALSSYNSPLHF. The CDR3 DNA is TGTGCCAGCAAACTTAAAGGGGCCCTGAGCTCCTATAATTCACCCCTCCACTTT. The whole variable domain, filled in from reference TRBV2 and TRBJ1-6, reads EPEVTQTPSHQVTQMGQEVILRCVPISNHLYFYWYRQILGQKVEFLVSFYNNEISEKSEIFDDQFSVERPDGSNFTLKIRSTKLEDSAMYFCASKLKGALSSYNSPLHFGNGTRLTVT.

This chain uses TRBV7-2 with TRBJ1-4; possible D gene TRBD1, 6 bases. Looked up from germline, CDR1 is SGHTA and CDR2 is FQGNSA. The CDR3 is 14 amino acids. The V and J ends lost 3 bases and 3 bases respectively, with 8 bases between them. The CDR3 nucleotides are TGTGCCAGCAGCTTCAGGGGCCCTAATGAAAAACTGTTTTTT. It encodes CASSFRGPNEKLFF. The whole variable domain, filled in from reference TRBV7-2 and TRBJ1-4, reads GAGVSQSPSNKVTEKGKDVELRCDPISGHTALYWYRQSLGQGLEFLIYFQGNSAPDKSGLPSDRFSAERTGGSVSTLTIQRTQQEDSAVYLCASSFRGPNEKLFFGSGTQLSVL.

This clone has more than one count but fewer than ten. V usage is TRBV6-5 and J usage is TRBJ2-5; D is possibly TRBD1 (5 bases). The V end lost 5 bases, the J end lost 5 bases, and 12 bases lay between the germline ends. There are 13 residues in the CDR3. In germline, CDR1 is MNHEY, CDR2 SVGAGI. CDR3 loop: CASSVGHFETQYF. The CDR3 DNA follows: TGTGCCAGCAGTGTCGGACATTTCGAGACCCAGTACTTC.

The chain links TRBV7-3 to TRBJ2-1; 12 positions match TRBD2. The CDR3 sequence is 18 residues long. V shed 5 bases, J shed 7 bases, and the junction held 15 bases outside the gene matches. Germline V lookup: CDR1 SGHTA, CDR2 FQGTGA. The CDR3: CASSRTSGNWGGGNEQFF. The CDR3 DNA is TGTGCCAGCAGCCGGACTAGCGGGAATTGGGGTGGGGGGAATGAGCAGTTCTTC.

V usage is TRBV28 and J usage is TRBJ2-7; D is possibly TRBD2 (5 bases). Germline values: CDR1 MDHEN, CDR2 SYDVKM. The CDR3 loop spans 13 amino acids. V was pared by 2 bases and J by 3 bases, with 8 bases between. The CDR3 sequence is CASSLGRGYEQYF. As DNA, the CDR3 is TGTGCCAGCAGTTTAGGTCGGGGCTACGAGCAGTACTTC. Variable domain in full (rest from reference TRBV28 and TRBJ2-7): DVKVTQSSRYLVKRTGEKVFLECVQDMDHENMFWYRQDPGLGLRLIYFSYDVKMKEKGDIPEGYSVSREKKERFSLILESASTNQTSMYLCASSLGRGYEQYFGPGTRLTVT.

The genes are TRBV19 and TRBJ2-5; D unclear. The CDR3 has 12 residues. Germline CDR1 is LNHDA and CDR2 is SQIVND (reference sequence). Trimming removed 2 bases at V and 5 bases at J, with 6 bases between. This chain's CDR3 is CASSISGETQYF. The CDR3 bases are TGTGCCAGTAGTATATCCGGTGAGACCCAGTACTTC.

The gene calls are TRBV30 and TRBJ1-1; weak D call: TRBD1 (6 bases). The CDR3 is 15 residues long. The V end lost 5 bases, the J end lost 0 bases, and 16 bases lay between the germline ends. In germline, CDR1 is GTSNPN, CDR2 SVGIG (reference sequence). The CDR3 bases are TGTGCCTGGGTCAGGGGAATAGGGATGAACACTGAAGCTTTCTTT. The encoded protein is CAWVRGIGMNTEAFF.

CDR3 residues: CASSWQQGSGYEQYF. CDR3 coding DNA: TGCGCCAGCAGCTGGCAGCAGGGTTCAGGATACGAGCAGTACTTC. This rearrangement joins TRBV5-1 to TRBJ2-7; D perhaps matches TRBD1 (5 bases). Germline V gene lookup returns CDR1 SGHRS and CDR2 YFSETQ. The CDR3 runs 15 residues. Between the trimmed V and J ends, which lost 3 bases and 4 bases, there was a span of 17 bases.

CDR3 sequence (DNA): TGCGCCAGCAGCTTGGATCAGGGGGGTAACTATGGCTACACCTTC. Protein: CASSLDQGGNYGYTF. The chain employs TRBV5-1 and TRBJ1-2, with 7 bases identical to TRBD1. CDR1 and CDR2 (germline): SGHRS, YFSETQ. The CDR3 is made up of 15 amino acids. J was trimmed by 1 base and V by 0 bases; bases with no gene match: 3.

CDR3 amino acids: CASRGRGEAFF. For the CDR3, the DNA is TGTGCCAGCAGGGGAAGGGGTGAAGCTTTCTTT. The rearrangement joins TRBV28 to TRBJ1-1, with a weak D call TRBD1 (5 bases). V lost 6 bases and J lost 7, with 9 bases in between. The germline CDR1 and CDR2 sequences are MDHEN and SYDVKM. The CDR3 runs 11 residues.

This chain joins TRBV15 and TRBJ1-4; 9 bases match TRBD1. Germline V gene lookup returns CDR1 LNHNV and CDR2 YYDKDF (reference sequence). J lost 2 bases, V lost 9 bases, and 7 bases had no gene match. The CDR3 consists of 15 residues. CDR3 in amino acids: CATKQGAITNEKLFF. The DNA of the CDR3 is TGTGCCACGAAACAGGGGGCGATTACTAATGAAAAACTGTTTTTT.

This rearrangement joins TRBV27 to TRBJ2-1; 7 bases line up with TRBD2. The trim removed 4 bases at V and 1 base at J, leaving 16 bases unmatched. Germline lookup yields CDR1 MNHEY and CDR2 SMNVEV (reference sequence). The CDR3 runs to 19 residues. Written as DNA, the CDR3 is TGTGCCAGCAGTTCCCTGGGGGGGAGGGCCCTCGGGTCCTACAATGAGCAGTTCTTC. This translates into CASSSLGGRALGSYNEQFF.

This sequence joins TRBV15 and TRBJ1-1; D unclear. The CDR3 has 17 amino acids. Germline V CDR1 and CDR2: LNHNV, YYDKDF (reference sequence). The V end was cut by 0 bases, the J end by 3 bases, with 17 bases between. Here the CDR3 reads CATSRDTRPGLDTEAFF. For the CDR3, the DNA is TGTGCCACCAGCAGAGATACGAGGCCGGGGTTGGACACTGAAGCTTTCTTT.

This chain joins TRBV29-1 and TRBJ2-2, with 10 nucleotides matching TRBD2. Germline V CDR1 and CDR2: SQVTM, ANQGSEA. V was clipped by 8 bases and J by 6 bases; unmatched bases: 6. The CDR3 extends over 13 amino acids. This chain's CDR3 is CSSAGTSAGELFF. The DNA for the CDR3 is TGCAGCTCCGCCGGGACTAGCGCCGGGGAGCTGTTTTTT.

The chain couples TRBV19 to TRBJ2-7, with TRBD1 identical over 9 bases. The CDR3 has 15 amino acids. Trimming removed 3 bases from V and 4 bases from J; junction bases left unmatched: 7. Germline CDR1 LNHDA, CDR2 SQIVND (reference sequence). The CDR3, as DNA: TGTGCCAGTAGTATCCCGGGACAGGGTACGTACGAGCAGTACTTC. It yields the protein CASSIPGQGTYEQYF.

The V call is TRBV7-2, the J call TRBJ2-3; D perhaps matches TRBD2 (6 bases). There are 16 residues in the CDR3. Germline assignment: CDR1 SGHTA and CDR2 FQGNSA. V lost 1 base and J lost 0, with 11 bases in between. The CDR3 DNA sequence: TGTGCCAGCAGCTTAGGCGGGACTGGAAGCACAGATACGCAGTATTTT. Protein product: CASSLGGTGSTDTQYF.

The chain is built from TRBV4-1 and TRBJ1-3; D is undetermined. Per germline, CDR1 MGHRA and CDR2 YSYEKL. With 2 bases removed from V and 0 bases from J, the gap between germline ends came to 8 bases. This CDR3 comprises 15 residues. This chain's CDR3 is CASSQNPGSGNTIYF. The CDR3, as DNA: TGCGCCAGCAGCCAAAACCCGGGCTCTGGAAACACCATATATTTT.

V and J are TRBV5-4 and TRBJ1-3; D unresolved. Germline CDR1 is SGHNT and CDR2 is YYREEE (reference sequence). V shed 0 bases and J shed 0 bases, with 10 bases lying between them. This CDR3 comprises 16 residues. The CDR3 is CASSLAGSRSGNTIYF. The DNA for the CDR3 is TGTGCCAGCAGCTTGGCAGGTAGTCGCTCTGGAAACACCATATATTTT.

The sample holds a few counts of this clone. The chain carries TRBV25-1 and TRBJ2-1, with TRBD2 matching over 8 bases. V was clipped by 7 bases and J by 7 bases; unmatched bases: 9. This CDR3 comprises 14 residues. In germline, CDR1 is MGHDK, CDR2 SYGVNS. The CDR3 reads CASNPPGGHNEQFF. The CDR3 region has the DNA TGTGCCAGCAACCCCCCGGGGGGGCATAATGAGCAGTTCTTC. The full variable domain, its missing parts supplied by reference TRBV25-1 and TRBJ2-1, is EADIYQTPRYLVIGTGKKITLECSQTMGHDKMYWYQQDPGMELHLIHYSYGVNSTEKGDLSSESTVSRIRTEHFPLTLESARPSHTSQYLCASNPPGGHNEQFFGPGTRLTVL.

The chain combines TRBV11-2 with TRBJ1-2, with D uncertain. CDR3 length: 17 residues. V was trimmed by 0 bases and J by 1 base, leaving 15 bases between them. The germline gives CDR1 SGHAT, CDR2 FQNNGV. The CDR3: CASSLDAGVWINYGYTF. The CDR3 DNA reads as TGTGCCAGCAGCTTAGACGCCGGAGTATGGATTAACTATGGCTACACCTTC.

The chain combines TRBV5-1 with TRBJ2-7; D is unresolved. The CDR3 has 12 amino acids. Between the trimmed V and J ends, which lost 4 bases and 6 bases, there was a span of 11 bases. Germline V gene lookup returns CDR1 SGHRS and CDR2 YFSETQ. The CDR3 DNA reads as TGCGCCAGCAGCCTCAGGCGCTCCGAGCAGTACTTC. Its protein is CASSLRRSEQYF.

V gene TRBV29-1 combines with J gene TRBJ1-5; 9 bases align to TRBD1. Germline V lookup: CDR1 SQVTM, CDR2 ANQGSEA. V lost 7 bases and J lost 3; bases outside the gene matches: 4. This CDR3 region has 13 residues. The CDR3, as DNA: TGCAGCGCCCGGACAGGGGACAATCAGCCCCAGCATTTT. It translates to CSARTGDNQPQHF.

The chain's CDR3 is CASSPPLAASYEQYF. The CDR3 bases are TGTGCCAGCAGTCCCCCGCTAGCGGCCTCCTACGAGCAGTACTTC. V usage is TRBV5-4 and J usage is TRBJ2-7; the match to TRBD2 covers 7 bases. With V trimmed by 5 bases and J by 0 bases, 8 bases remained unmatched. Germline assignment: CDR1 SGHNT and CDR2 YYREEE (reference sequence). The CDR3 is 15 amino acids.

The chain recombines TRBV10-3 with TRBJ1-5, with 12 bases lining up with TRBD1. This CDR3 is built from 20 residues. V lost 0 bases and J lost 3; bases outside the gene matches: 12. The germline CDR1 and CDR2 sequences are ENHRY and SYGVKD. The CDR3 spells CAISESRVGQGARFNQPQHF. DNA of the CDR3: TGTGCCATCAGTGAGTCGAGAGTGGGACAGGGGGCCCGATTCAATCAGCCCCAGCATTTT.